This TCR beta chain was recovered during a study of shared clonotypes between healthy human individuals. Points on this clone: Other DNA variants within this sample encode the same CDR3.

Germline CDR1 SNHLY, CDR2 FYNNEI. There are 12 residues in the CDR3. Trimming took off 6 bases at V and 0 bases at J, with 4 bases between the two ends. TCRdb's table, derived via immunoSEQ multiplex PCR, lists solely in-frame clones and lacks some. The profile shows 1,400,000 or so clones, around 98.5% of them singletons. The chain uses TRBV2 and TRBJ2-3, with no clear D. Sequencing was done on a sample of naive CD4+ T cells sorted from blood. Subset specified: CD45RA+ positively selected. This sequence was found in a man aged 30-40 years in good health. CDR3 sequence (DNA): TGTGCCAGCAGCTCTAGCACAGATACGCAGTATTTT. Translating it yields CASSSSTDTQYF.